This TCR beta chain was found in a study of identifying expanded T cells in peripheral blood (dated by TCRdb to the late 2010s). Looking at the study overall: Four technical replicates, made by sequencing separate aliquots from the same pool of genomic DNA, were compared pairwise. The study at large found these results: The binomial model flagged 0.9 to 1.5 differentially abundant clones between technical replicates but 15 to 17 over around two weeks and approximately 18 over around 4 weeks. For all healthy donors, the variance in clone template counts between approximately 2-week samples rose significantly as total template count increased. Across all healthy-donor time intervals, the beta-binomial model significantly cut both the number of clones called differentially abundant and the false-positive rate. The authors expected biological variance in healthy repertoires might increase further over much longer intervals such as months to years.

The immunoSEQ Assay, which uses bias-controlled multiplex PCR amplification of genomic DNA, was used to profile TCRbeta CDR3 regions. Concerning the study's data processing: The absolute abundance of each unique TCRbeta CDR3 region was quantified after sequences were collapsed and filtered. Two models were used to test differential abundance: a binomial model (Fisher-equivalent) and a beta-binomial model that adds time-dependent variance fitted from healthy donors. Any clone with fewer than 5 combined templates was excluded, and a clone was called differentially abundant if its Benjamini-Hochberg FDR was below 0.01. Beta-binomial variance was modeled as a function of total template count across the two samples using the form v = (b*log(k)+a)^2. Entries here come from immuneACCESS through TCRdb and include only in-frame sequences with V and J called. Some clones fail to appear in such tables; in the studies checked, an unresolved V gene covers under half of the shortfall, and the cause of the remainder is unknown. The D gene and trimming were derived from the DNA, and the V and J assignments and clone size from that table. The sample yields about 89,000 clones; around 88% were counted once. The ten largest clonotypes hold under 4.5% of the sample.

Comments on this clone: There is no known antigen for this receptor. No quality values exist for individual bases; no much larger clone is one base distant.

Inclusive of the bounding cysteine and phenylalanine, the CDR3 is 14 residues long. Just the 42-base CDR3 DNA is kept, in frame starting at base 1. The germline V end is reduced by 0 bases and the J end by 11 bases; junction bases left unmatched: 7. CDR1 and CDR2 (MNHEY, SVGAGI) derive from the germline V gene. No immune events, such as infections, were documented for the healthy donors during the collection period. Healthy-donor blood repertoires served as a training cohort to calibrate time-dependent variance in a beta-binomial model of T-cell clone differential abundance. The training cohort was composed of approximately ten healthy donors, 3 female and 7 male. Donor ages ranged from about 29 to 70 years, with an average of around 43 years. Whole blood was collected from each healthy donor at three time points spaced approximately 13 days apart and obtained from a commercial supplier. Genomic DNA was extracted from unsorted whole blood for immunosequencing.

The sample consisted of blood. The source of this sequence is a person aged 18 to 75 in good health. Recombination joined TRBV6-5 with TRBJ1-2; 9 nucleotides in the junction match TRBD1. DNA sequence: TGTGCCAGCAGTTACTCTCGGGACAGGGATTGGTACACCTTC. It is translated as CASSYSRDRDWYTF.